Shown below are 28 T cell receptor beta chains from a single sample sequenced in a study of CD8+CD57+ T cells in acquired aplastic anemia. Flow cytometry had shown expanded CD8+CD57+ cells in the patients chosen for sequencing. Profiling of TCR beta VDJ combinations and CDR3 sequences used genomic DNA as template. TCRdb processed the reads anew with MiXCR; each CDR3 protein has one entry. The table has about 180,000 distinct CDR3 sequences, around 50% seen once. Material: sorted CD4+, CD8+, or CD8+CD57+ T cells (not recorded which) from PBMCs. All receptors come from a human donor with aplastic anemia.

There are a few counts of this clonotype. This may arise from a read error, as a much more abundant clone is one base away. CDR3 in amino acids: CASSSAGGGETQYF. The CDR3 DNA sequence: TGTGCCAGCAGTAGTGCAGGGGGAGGAGAGACCCAGTACTTC. The chain employs TRBV2 and TRBJ2-5, with a possible D match to TRBD1 (7 bases). This CDR3 comprises 14 residues. The germline gives CDR1 SNHLY, CDR2 FYNNEI. V shed 5 bases and J shed 4 bases, with 14 bases lying between them.

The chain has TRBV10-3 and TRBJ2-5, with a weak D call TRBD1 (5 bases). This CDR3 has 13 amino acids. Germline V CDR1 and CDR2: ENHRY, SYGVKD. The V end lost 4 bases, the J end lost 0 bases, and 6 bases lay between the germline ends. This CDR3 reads CAISGQNQETQYF. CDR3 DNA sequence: TGTGCCATCAGTGGACAGAACCAAGAGACCCAGTACTTC.

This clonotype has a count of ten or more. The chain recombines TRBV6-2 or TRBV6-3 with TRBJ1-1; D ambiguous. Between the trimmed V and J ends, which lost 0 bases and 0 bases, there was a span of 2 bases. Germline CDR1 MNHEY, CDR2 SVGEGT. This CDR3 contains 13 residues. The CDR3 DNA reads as TGTGCCAGCAGTTACTCTTTGAACACTGAAGCTTTCTTT. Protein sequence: CASSYSLNTEAFF.

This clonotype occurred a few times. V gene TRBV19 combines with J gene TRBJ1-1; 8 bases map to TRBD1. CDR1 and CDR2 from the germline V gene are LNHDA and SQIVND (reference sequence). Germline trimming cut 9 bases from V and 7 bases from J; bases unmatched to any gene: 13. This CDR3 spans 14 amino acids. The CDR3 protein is CASSRGQGLGEAFF. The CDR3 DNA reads TGTGCCAGCAGCCGTGGACAGGGACTGGGTGAAGCTTTCTTT.

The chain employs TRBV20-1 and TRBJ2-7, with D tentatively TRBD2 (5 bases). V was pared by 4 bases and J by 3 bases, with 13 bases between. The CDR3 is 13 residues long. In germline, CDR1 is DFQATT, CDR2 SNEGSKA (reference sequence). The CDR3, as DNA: TGCAGTGCTACACAGAAACGGGACTACGAGCAGTACTTC. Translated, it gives CSATQKRDYEQYF.

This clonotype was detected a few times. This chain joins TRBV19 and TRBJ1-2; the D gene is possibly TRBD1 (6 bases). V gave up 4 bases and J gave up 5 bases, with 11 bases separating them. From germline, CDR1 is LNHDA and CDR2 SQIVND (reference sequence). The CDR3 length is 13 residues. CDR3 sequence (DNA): TGTGCCAGTAGTACCGGACAGACTTATGGCTACACCTTC. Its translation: CASSTGQTYGYTF.

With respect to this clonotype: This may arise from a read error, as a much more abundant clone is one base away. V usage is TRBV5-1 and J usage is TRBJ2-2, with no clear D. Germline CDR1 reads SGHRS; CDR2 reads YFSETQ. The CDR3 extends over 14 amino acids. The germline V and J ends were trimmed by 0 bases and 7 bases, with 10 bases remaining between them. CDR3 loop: CASSLGRSGGELFF. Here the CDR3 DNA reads TGCGCCAGCAGCTTGGGACGATCCGGCGGGGAGCTGTTTTTT. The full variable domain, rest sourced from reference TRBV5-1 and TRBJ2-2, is KAGVTQTPRYLIKTRGQQVTLSCSPISGHRSVSWYQQTPGQGLQFLFEYFSETQRNKGNFPGRFSGRQFSNSRSEMNVSTLELGDSALYLCASSLGRSGGELFFGEGSRLTVL.

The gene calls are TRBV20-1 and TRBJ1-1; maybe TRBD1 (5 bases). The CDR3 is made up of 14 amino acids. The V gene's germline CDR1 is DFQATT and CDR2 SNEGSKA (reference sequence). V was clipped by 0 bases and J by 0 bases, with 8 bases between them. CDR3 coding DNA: TGCAGTGCTAGAGATCGCAGGGTGAACACTGAAGCTTTCTTT. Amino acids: CSARDRRVNTEAFF.

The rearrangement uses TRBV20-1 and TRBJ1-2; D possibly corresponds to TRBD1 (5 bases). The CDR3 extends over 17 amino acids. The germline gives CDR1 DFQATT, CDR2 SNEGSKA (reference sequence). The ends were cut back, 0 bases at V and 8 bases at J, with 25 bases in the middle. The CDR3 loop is CSARDGTRPSRGSGYTF. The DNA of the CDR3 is TGCAGTGCTAGAGACGGGACTCGACCATCAAGAGGATCGGGCTACACCTTC.

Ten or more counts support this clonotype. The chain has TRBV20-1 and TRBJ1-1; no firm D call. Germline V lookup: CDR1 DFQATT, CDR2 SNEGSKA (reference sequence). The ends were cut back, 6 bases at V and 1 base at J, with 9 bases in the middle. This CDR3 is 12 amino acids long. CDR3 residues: CSALVENTEAFF. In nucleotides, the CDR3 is TGCAGTGCCTTAGTGGAGAACACTGAAGCTTTCTTT.

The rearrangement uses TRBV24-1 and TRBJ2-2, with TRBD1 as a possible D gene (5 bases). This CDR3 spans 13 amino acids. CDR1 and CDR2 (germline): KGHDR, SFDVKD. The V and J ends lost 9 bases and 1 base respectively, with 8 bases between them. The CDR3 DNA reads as TGTGCCACCCTAGGACAGAACACCGGGGAGCTGTTTTTT. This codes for CATLGQNTGELFF.

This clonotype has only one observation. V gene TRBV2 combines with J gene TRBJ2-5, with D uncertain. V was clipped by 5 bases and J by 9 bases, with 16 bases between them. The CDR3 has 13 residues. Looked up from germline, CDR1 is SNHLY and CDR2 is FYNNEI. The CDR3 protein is CASSFSYNQPQYF. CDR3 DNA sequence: TGTGCCAGCAGTTTCAGCTACAATCAGCCCCAGTACTTC.

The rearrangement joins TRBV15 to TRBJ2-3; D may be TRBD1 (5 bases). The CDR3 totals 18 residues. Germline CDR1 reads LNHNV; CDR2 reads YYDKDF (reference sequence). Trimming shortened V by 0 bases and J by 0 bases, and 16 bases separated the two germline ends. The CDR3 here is CATSRDPVGAPSTDTQYF. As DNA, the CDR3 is TGTGCCACCAGCAGAGACCCGGTAGGGGCTCCTAGCACAGATACGCAGTATTTT.

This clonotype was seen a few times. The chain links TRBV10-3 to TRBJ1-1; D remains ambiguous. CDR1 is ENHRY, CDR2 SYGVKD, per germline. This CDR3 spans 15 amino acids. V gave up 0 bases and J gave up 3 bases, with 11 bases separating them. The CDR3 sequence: CAISESKAPYTEAFF. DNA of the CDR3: TGTGCCATCAGTGAGTCGAAGGCCCCATACACTGAAGCTTTCTTT.

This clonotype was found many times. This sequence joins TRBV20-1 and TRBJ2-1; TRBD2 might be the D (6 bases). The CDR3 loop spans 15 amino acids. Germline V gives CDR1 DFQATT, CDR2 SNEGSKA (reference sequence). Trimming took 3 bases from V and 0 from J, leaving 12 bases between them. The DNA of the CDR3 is TGCAGTGCTAGCTCGCGGGGTGGCTCCTACAATGAGCAGTTCTTC. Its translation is CSASSRGGSYNEQFF.

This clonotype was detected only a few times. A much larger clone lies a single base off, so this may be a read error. The DNA of the CDR3 is TGCGCCAGCAGCCAAGAAATTGGAACAGGGAATCGCGAGCAGTACTTC. It encodes CASSQEIGTGNREQYF. The gene calls are TRBV4-1 and TRBJ2-7; D is possibly TRBD1 (6 bases). V gave up 0 bases and J gave up 6 bases, with 18 bases separating them. This CDR3 region has 16 residues. Germline V gene data show CDR1 as MGHRA and CDR2 as YSYEKL.

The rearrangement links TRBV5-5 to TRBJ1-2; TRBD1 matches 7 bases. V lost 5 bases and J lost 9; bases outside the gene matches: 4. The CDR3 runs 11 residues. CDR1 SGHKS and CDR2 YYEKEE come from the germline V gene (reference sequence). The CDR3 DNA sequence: TGTGCCAGCAGAGACAGGGAGAGCTACACCTTC. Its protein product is CASRDRESYTF.

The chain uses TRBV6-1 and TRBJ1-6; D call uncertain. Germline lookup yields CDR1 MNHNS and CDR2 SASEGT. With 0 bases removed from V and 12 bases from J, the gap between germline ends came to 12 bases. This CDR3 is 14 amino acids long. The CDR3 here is CASSEATEIQPLHF. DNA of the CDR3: TGTGCCAGCAGTGAAGCGACGGAGATTCAACCCCTCCACTTT.

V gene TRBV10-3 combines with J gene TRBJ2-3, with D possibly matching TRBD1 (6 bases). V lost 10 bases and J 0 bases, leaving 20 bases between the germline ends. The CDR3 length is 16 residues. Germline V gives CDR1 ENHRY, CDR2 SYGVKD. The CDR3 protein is CASRRQVLDSTDTQYF. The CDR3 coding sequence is TGTGCCAGCAGACGACAGGTCCTGGACAGCACAGATACGCAGTATTTT.

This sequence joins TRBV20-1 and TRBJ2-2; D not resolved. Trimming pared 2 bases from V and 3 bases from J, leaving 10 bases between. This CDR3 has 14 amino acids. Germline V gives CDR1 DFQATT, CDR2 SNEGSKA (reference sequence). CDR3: CSARFNADTGELFF. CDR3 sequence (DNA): TGCAGTGCTAGATTCAATGCGGACACCGGGGAGCTGTTTTTT.

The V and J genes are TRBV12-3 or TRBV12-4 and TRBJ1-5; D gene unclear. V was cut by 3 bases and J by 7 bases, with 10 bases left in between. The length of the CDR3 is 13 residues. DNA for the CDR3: TGTGCCAGCAGTTTGGAGGTAAACCAGCCCCAGCATTTT. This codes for CASSLEVNQPQHF.

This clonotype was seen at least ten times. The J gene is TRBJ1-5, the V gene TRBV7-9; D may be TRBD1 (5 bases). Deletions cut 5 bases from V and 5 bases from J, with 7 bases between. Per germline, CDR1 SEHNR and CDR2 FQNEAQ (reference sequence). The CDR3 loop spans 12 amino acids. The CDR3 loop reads CASSRGDQPQHF. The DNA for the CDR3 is TGTGCCAGCAGCAGGGGAGATCAGCCCCAGCATTTT.

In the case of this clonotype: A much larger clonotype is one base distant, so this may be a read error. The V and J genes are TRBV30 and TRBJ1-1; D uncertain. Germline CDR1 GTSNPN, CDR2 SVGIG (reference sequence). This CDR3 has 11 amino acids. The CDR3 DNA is TGTGCCTGGACCTGGCGCACTGAAGCTTCCTTT. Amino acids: CAWTWRTEASF.

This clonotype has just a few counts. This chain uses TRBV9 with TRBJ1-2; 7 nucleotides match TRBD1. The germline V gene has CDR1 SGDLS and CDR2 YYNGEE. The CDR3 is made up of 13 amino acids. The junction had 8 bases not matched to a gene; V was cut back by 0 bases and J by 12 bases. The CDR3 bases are TGTGCCAGCAGCGTAGAGGGGGCGCAGGTCCACACCTTC. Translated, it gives CASSVEGAQVHTF. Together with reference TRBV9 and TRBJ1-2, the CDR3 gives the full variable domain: DSGVTQTPKHLITATGQRVTLRCSPRSGDLSVYWYQQSLDQGLQFLIQYYNGEERAKGNILERFSAQQFPDLHSELNLSSLELGDSALYFCASSVEGAQVHTFGSGTRLTVV.

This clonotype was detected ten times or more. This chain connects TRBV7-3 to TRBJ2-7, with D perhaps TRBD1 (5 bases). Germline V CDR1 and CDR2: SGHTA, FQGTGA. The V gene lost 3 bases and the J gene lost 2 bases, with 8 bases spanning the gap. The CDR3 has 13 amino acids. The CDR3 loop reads CASSLQGPYEQYF. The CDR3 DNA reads TGTGCCAGCAGCTTGCAGGGTCCCTACGAGCAGTACTTC. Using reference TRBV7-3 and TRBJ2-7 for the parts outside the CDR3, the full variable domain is GAGVSQTPSNKVTEKGKYVELRCDPISGHTALYWYRQSLGQGPEFLIYFQGTGAADDSGLPNDRFFAVRPEGSVSTLKIQRTERGDSAVYLCASSLQGPYEQYFGPGTRLTVT.

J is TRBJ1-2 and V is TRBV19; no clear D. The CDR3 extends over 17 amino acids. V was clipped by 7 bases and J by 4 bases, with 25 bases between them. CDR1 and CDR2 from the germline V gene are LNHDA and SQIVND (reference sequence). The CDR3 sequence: CASTQLRESLARYGYTF. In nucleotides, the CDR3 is TGTGCCAGTACCCAGCTAAGGGAGAGTTTGGCACGCTATGGCTACACCTTC.

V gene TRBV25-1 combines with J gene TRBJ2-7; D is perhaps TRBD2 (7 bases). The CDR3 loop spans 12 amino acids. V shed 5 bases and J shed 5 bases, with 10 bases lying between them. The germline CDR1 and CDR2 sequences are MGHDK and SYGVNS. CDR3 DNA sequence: TGTGCCAGCAGTAGGGGGGGTGACGAGCAGTACTTC. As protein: CASSRGGDEQYF.

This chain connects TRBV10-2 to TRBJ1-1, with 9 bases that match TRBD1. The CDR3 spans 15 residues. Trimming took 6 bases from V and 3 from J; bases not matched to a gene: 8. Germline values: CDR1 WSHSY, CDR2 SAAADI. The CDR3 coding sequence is TGCGCCAGCAGACCTAGGGACAGGGACTACACTGAAGCTTTCTTT. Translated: CASRPRDRDYTEAFF.